This passage covers 30 T cell receptor beta chains from one sample sequenced in a study of blood T cell repertoires in COVID-19. Only in-frame clones appear in the TCRdb table, and some are missing; sequencing was by immunoSEQ multiplex PCR. The sample includes just under 150,000 clones, about 87% of them seen just once. The sequencing input was peripheral blood. Source of these receptors: a man in his forties or fifties who had recovered from COVID-19.

The chain combines TRBV6-1 with TRBJ1-5, with D possibly matching TRBD1 (6 bases). V was pared by 1 base and J by 3 bases, with 19 bases between. Germline assignment: CDR1 MNHNS and CDR2 SASEGT. CDR3 size: 18 residues. CDR3 sequence (DNA): TGTGCCAGCAGTGAAGTATTACAGGGTTGGTCGGCCAATCAGCCCCAGCATTTT. It codes for CASSEVLQGWSANQPQHF.

V usage is TRBV18 and J usage is TRBJ2-2; 8 bases fit TRBD2. CDR3 size: 17 residues. V was pared by 3 bases and J by 0 bases, with 6 bases of the junction left unmatched. Germline V gives CDR1 KGHSH, CDR2 LQKENI. CDR3 in amino acids: CASSPSAGASNTGELFF. For the CDR3, the DNA is TGTGCCAGCTCACCGTCAGCGGGGGCCTCGAACACCGGGGAGCTGTTTTTT.

Only a few counts were recorded for this clone. The chain links TRBV7-2 to TRBJ1-1; the match to TRBD1 covers 9 bases. The trim removed 3 bases at V and 2 bases at J, leaving 4 bases unmatched. CDR3 length: 15 residues. The germline V gene has CDR1 SGHTA and CDR2 FQGNSA. CDR3 region: CASSFRDRANTEAFF. CDR3 nucleotides: TGTGCCAGCAGCTTCCGGGACAGGGCCAACACTGAAGCTTTCTTT.

This rearrangement joins TRBV12-5 to TRBJ2-3; 10 nucleotides agree with TRBD1. CDR1 is LGHNT, CDR2 FRNRAP, per germline. J lost 4 bases, V lost 1 base, and 11 bases had no gene match. This CDR3 has 18 amino acids. The CDR3: CASGLASTGTGDPDTQYF. For the CDR3, the DNA is TGTGCTAGTGGTTTGGCATCTACCGGGACAGGGGATCCAGATACGCAGTATTTT.

CDR3 in amino acids: CATSDLQRGQRPSGNTIYF. The DNA of the CDR3 is TGTGCCACCAGTGATTTGCAAAGGGGGCAGCGCCCGTCCGGAAACACCATATATTTT. This chain uses TRBV24-1 with TRBJ1-3; 7 bases line up with TRBD1. CDR1 is KGHDR, CDR2 SFDVKD, per germline. The CDR3 runs 19 residues. V dropped 0 bases and J dropped 4; count of bases not matched to a gene: 14.

This clone was recorded only once. The V and J genes are TRBV6-5 and TRBJ2-7; no firm D call. Germline CDR1 reads MNHEY; CDR2 reads SVGAGI. V lost 5 bases and J lost 3, with 11 bases in between. The CDR3 spans 13 residues. CDR3 DNA sequence: TGTGCCAGCAGTCCTCCGGGTAGCTACGAGCAGTACTTC. This encodes CASSPPGSYEQYF.

The chain has TRBV7-9 and TRBJ1-2; TRBD1 aligns across 10 bases. The V gene end was trimmed by 1 base and the J gene end by 4 bases; junction bases not matched to a gene: 3. Per the germline V gene, CDR1 is SEHNR and CDR2 is FQNEAQ (reference sequence). This CDR3 has 15 residues. CDR3: CASSLGQGASYGYTF. In DNA, the CDR3 is TGTGCCAGCAGCTTAGGACAGGGGGCTTCCTATGGCTACACCTTC.

This rearrangement joins TRBV6-5 to TRBJ1-1, with D possibly matching TRBD1 (5 bases). This CDR3 has 15 residues. Trimming stripped 6 bases from V and 2 bases from J, with 16 bases between. Germline V gene lookup returns CDR1 MNHEY and CDR2 SVGAGI. CDR3 bases: TGTGCCAGCAGGGAGGCGGGGCGCATAAACACTGAAGCTTTCTTT. Encoded protein: CASREAGRINTEAFF.

The gene calls are TRBV5-5 and TRBJ2-7; 12 bases match TRBD1. The CDR3 is made up of 15 amino acids. Germline CDR1 reads SGHKS; CDR2 reads YYEKEE (reference sequence). The ends lost 1 base at V and 6 bases at J; junction bases unmatched: 5. The CDR3 region is CASSLPGQGASEQYF. DNA for the CDR3: TGTGCCAGCAGCTTGCCGGGACAGGGGGCCTCCGAGCAGTACTTC.

The chain's CDR3 is CAISETGLLEGEKLFF. CDR3 in DNA: TGTGCCATCAGTGAGACCGGACTCTTGGAAGGTGAAAAACTGTTTTTT. The chain combines TRBV10-3 with TRBJ1-4; D is undetermined. CDR1 and CDR2 from the germline V gene are ENHRY and SYGVKD. The CDR3 covers 16 residues. Deletions cut 2 bases from V and 7 bases from J, with 17 bases between.

The rearrangement joins TRBV7-9 to TRBJ2-7; 10 bases line up with TRBD1. Germline V gene lookup returns CDR1 SEHNR and CDR2 FQNEAQ (reference sequence). J gave up 0 bases and V 5 bases, and 4 bases lay outside the gene matches. This CDR3 spans 15 amino acids. The CDR3 region is CASSKDRGSSYEQYF. The DNA of the CDR3 is TGTGCCAGCAGCAAGGACAGGGGGTCCTCCTACGAGCAGTACTTC.

V usage is TRBV10-1 and J usage is TRBJ1-2; the match to TRBD1 covers 9 bases. The CDR3 is made up of 17 amino acids. J lost 5 bases, V lost 6 bases, and 16 bases had no gene match. Germline loops: CDR1 WNHNN, CDR2 SYGVQD (reference sequence). The CDR3 region is CASSSTPGTGKAYGYTF. The CDR3 region has the DNA TGCGCCAGCAGCTCTACCCCCGGGACAGGGAAGGCTTATGGCTACACCTTC.

The chain couples TRBV7-2 to TRBJ1-4; TRBD1 is a possible D gene (6 bases). There are 15 residues in the CDR3. Trimming removed 5 bases at V and 1 base at J, with 11 bases between. Looked up from germline, CDR1 is SGHTA and CDR2 is FQGNSA. This CDR3 reads CASSPQGQTNEKLFF. The CDR3 DNA reads as TGTGCCAGCAGCCCTCAGGGACAAACTAATGAAAAACTGTTTTTT.

The count of this clone is one. The genes are TRBV5-1 and TRBJ2-7; 8 nucleotides agree with TRBD2. V lost 0 bases to trimming and J lost 4 bases; unmatched junction nucleotides: 9. In germline, CDR1 is SGHRS, CDR2 YFSETQ. The CDR3 is 16 amino acids. The CDR3 spells CASSLGPAGVSYEQYF. As DNA, the CDR3 is TGCGCCAGCAGCTTGGGCCCAGCGGGGGTTAGTTACGAGCAGTACTTC.

The chain carries TRBV27 and TRBJ1-6; 9 bases align to TRBD1. Germline assignment: CDR1 MNHEY and CDR2 SMNVEV (reference sequence). J gave up 9 bases and V 3 bases, and 3 bases lay outside the gene matches. This CDR3 comprises 14 residues. The CDR3 DNA follows: TGTGCCAGCAGTTTGGGGACAGGGTTTTCACCCCTCCACTTT. Amino acids: CASSLGTGFSPLHF.

This clone was observed a few times. The V gene is TRBV7-8, the J gene TRBJ1-6, with 9 bases matching TRBD1. Germline V gene sequence: CDR1 SGHVS, CDR2 FQNEAQ. CDR3 size: 15 residues. With V trimmed by 1 base and J by 10 bases, 5 bases remained unmatched. Here the CDR3 DNA reads TGTGCCAGCAGCTTAGGGATAACAGGGGGCTCACCCCTCCACTTT. Protein: CASSLGITGGSPLHF. Variable domain in full (rest from reference TRBV7-8 and TRBJ1-6): GAGVSQSPRYKVAKRGQDVALRCDPISGHVSLFWYQQALGQGPEFLTYFQNEAQLDKSGLPSDRFFAERPEGSVSTLKIQRTQQEDSAVYLCASSLGITGGSPLHFGNGTRLTVT.

On this clone: At one of its ends the junction is not consistent with the germline gene, which may arise from a read error. This chain uses TRBV11-2 with TRBJ2-3, with 8 bases aligning to TRBD1. The CDR3 has 15 residues. Germline assignment: CDR1 SGHAT and CDR2 FQNNGV. CDR3 coding DNA: TGTGCCAGCAGCCTAGACAGGGGCCCCAGTGATACGCAGTATTTT. This gives the protein CASSLDRGPSDTQYF.

This chain uses TRBV5-1 with TRBJ1-1, with 7 bases aligning to TRBD1. The J segment lost 3 bases and the V segment lost 4 bases, leaving 12 bases of the junction unmatched. The germline V gene encodes CDR1 SGHRS and CDR2 YFSETQ. The CDR3 totals 16 residues. In nucleotides, the CDR3 is TGCGCCAGCAGCCAATCGACAGGGAGATGGGACACTGAAGCTTTCTTT. It is translated as CASSQSTGRWDTEAFF.

This rearrangement joins TRBV7-2 to TRBJ2-3; 8 bases align to TRBD2. The CDR3 runs to 17 residues. V dropped 3 bases and J dropped 2; count of bases not matched to a gene: 10. Per the germline V gene, CDR1 is SGHTA and CDR2 is FQGNSA. The CDR3 reads CASSFSSGGGSTDTQYF. CDR3 bases: TGTGCCAGCAGCTTCTCGTCGGGCGGGGGGTCCACAGATACGCAGTATTTT. Variable domain in full (rest from reference TRBV7-2 and TRBJ2-3): GAGVSQSPSNKVTEKGKDVELRCDPISGHTALYWYRQSLGQGLEFLIYFQGNSAPDKSGLPSDRFSAERTGGSVSTLTIQRTQQEDSAVYLCASSFSSGGGSTDTQYFGPGTRLTVL.

This chain links TRBV11-1 with TRBJ1-2; TRBD1 aligns across 8 bases. CDR1 and CDR2 from the germline V gene are SGHAT and FQDESV (reference sequence). After removal of 4 bases from V and 4 bases from J, the junction contained 8 bases not matched to a gene. This CDR3 is 15 amino acids long. For the CDR3, the DNA is TGTGCCAGCAGCTCCCGACAGGGGATAGGCTATGGCTACACCTTC. Translation: CASSSRQGIGYGYTF.

The chain links TRBV18 to TRBJ2-7; 7 bases are a match to TRBD2. V shed 8 bases and J 3 bases; nucleotides not matched to a gene: 16. CDR3 size: 16 residues. CDR1 KGHSH and CDR2 LQKENI come from the germline V gene. This chain's CDR3 is CASTTQGSGTVYEQYF. As DNA, the CDR3 is TGTGCCAGCACGACACAAGGGAGCGGGACGGTCTACGAGCAGTACTTC.

This clone showed up just a few times. V and J are TRBV19 and TRBJ1-1, with D possibly TRBD1 on 6 matching bases. Trimming took off 3 bases at V and 2 bases at J, with 10 bases between the two ends. Per the germline V gene, CDR1 is LNHDA and CDR2 is SQIVND (reference sequence). This CDR3 is 14 amino acids long. CDR3 sequence: CASSMWTANTEAFF. As DNA, the CDR3 is TGTGCCAGTAGTATGTGGACAGCAAACACTGAAGCTTTCTTT.

The chain couples TRBV5-6 to TRBJ2-5; possibly TRBD1 for D (5 bases). This CDR3 is built from 16 residues. Trimming took 5 bases from V and 2 from J, leaving 19 bases between them. CDR1 and CDR2 (germline): SGHDT, YYEEEE. As DNA, the CDR3 is TGTGCCAGCAGTCCGCGGTTGGGGCCCCCTCAAGAGACCCAGTACTTC. This encodes CASSPRLGPPQETQYF. Using reference TRBV5-6 and TRBJ2-5 for the parts outside the CDR3, the full variable domain is DAGVTQSPTHLIKTRGQQVTLRCSPKSGHDTVSWYQQALGQGPQFIFQYYEEEERQRGNFPDRFSGHQFPNYSSELNVNALLLGDSALYLCASSPRLGPPQETQYFGPGTRLLVL.

The chain carries TRBV18 and TRBJ1-1; D perhaps matches TRBD1 (5 bases). The length of the CDR3 is 15 residues. CDR1 KGHSH and CDR2 LQKENI come from the germline V gene. V lost 1 base and J lost 1, with 10 bases in between. The CDR3 loop is CASSPLWGPNTEAFF. The CDR3 DNA reads TGTGCCAGCTCACCACTTTGGGGCCCGAACACTGAAGCTTTCTTT.

The V call is TRBV4-1, the J call TRBJ1-1; no reliable D call. The CDR3 length is 16 residues. Trimming stripped 0 bases from V and 4 bases from J, with 15 bases between. Per germline, CDR1 MGHRA and CDR2 YSYEKL. CDR3 region: CASSQEIFPRGTEAFF. As DNA, the CDR3 is TGCGCCAGCAGCCAAGAGATTTTCCCCCGAGGCACTGAAGCTTTCTTT.

The chain links TRBV5-4 to TRBJ2-1, with TRBD1 as a possible D gene (5 bases). V lost 2 bases and J lost 0, with 12 bases in between. The CDR3 runs 16 residues. Germline CDR1 SGHNT, CDR2 YYREEE (reference sequence). CDR3 DNA sequence: TGTGCCAGCAGCTTTAGGCAGGGAAGCTCCTACAATGAGCAGTTCTTC. It codes for CASSFRQGSSYNEQFF.

This chain connects TRBV10-3 to TRBJ2-2; D is undetermined. This CDR3 has 11 amino acids. V lost 6 bases and J 8 bases, leaving 7 bases between the germline ends. Germline loops: CDR1 ENHRY, CDR2 SYGVKD. The CDR3 region is CAISRSGELFF. The CDR3 coding sequence is TGTGCCATCAGCAGGTCAGGGGAGCTGTTTTTT.

The V call is TRBV19, the J call TRBJ2-1, with 7 positions matching TRBD2. The trim removed 5 bases at V and 3 bases at J, leaving 10 bases unmatched. This CDR3 region has 16 residues. The germline CDR1 and CDR2 sequences are LNHDA and SQIVND (reference sequence). CDR3 residues: CASSFRLAEGYNEQFF. CDR3 coding DNA: TGTGCCAGTAGTTTCAGACTAGCTGAGGGCTACAATGAGCAGTTCTTC. Looking up the rest from reference TRBV19 and TRBJ2-1 gives the full variable domain: DGGITQSPKYLFRKEGQNVTLSCEQNLNHDAMYWYRQDPGQGLRLIYYSQIVNDFQKGDIAEGYSVSREKKESFPLTVTSAQKNPTAFYLCASSFRLAEGYNEQFFGPGTRLTVL.

This clone was observed once. The chain recombines TRBV7-8 with TRBJ2-2, with a weak D call TRBD2 (6 bases). Germline CDR1 and CDR2: SGHVS and FQNEAQ. There are 15 residues in the CDR3. The V gene lost 5 bases and the J gene lost 6 bases, with 16 bases spanning the gap. The CDR3 protein is CASSTGLTWAGELFF. The CDR3 region has the DNA TGTGCCAGCAGCACGGGACTTACTTGGGCCGGGGAGCTGTTTTTT.

The chain carries TRBV6-5 and TRBJ1-2; D is uncertain. Per germline, CDR1 MNHEY and CDR2 SVGAGI. V was clipped by 0 bases and J by 5 bases, with 13 bases between them. The CDR3 contains 15 residues. The CDR3: CASSYSGRNGYGYTF. In DNA form, the CDR3 reads TGTGCCAGCAGTTACTCAGGCAGAAACGGGTATGGCTACACCTTC.